The rows below give T cell receptor beta chains drawn from one sample of a study of beta chain features in type 1 diabetes. Sequencing was performed with immunoSEQ multiplex PCR; in TCRdb, only in-frame clones are kept and a portion is missing. This table has about 170,000 clones, over 6% appearing once. The material sequenced was central memory CD4+ T cells from blood. The origin of the receptors is a man younger than 30 with type 1 diabetes. The CDR3 runs from the conserved cysteine through the conserved F or W. Fields, in order: CDR3 DNA, CDR3 protein, clone size, V gene, J gene, D gene. A D gene is named only where the DNA matches it firmly. Expanded clones are given a class, and other clones once, few, many or no size at all.

TGCGCCAGCAGCTTCACCATAGCGGGGGGGCCAGGGGAGACCCAGTACTTC	CASSFTIAGGPGETQYF	few	TRBV5-1	TRBJ2-5	TRBD2
TGTGCCAGCAGGCGGGACCATGGACAGGCCTACGAGCAGTACTTC	CASRRDHGQAYEQYF	few	TRBV5-4	TRBJ2-7	NA
TGTGCCAGCAGTTTATTAGGGCAGGGCTACGAGCAGTACTTC	CASSLLGQGYEQYF	few	TRBV27	TRBJ2-7	NA
TGTGCCAGCAGCTTACTCCTTCAGGGGCCACCTAGCACAGATACGCAGTATTTT	CASSLLLQGPPSTDTQYF	few	TRBV11-2	TRBJ2-3	NA
TGTGCCTGGAGTGTAAGCGAAAGGGGGGAGCAGTACTTC	CAWSVSERGEQYF	many	TRBV30	TRBJ2-7	NA
TGCAGCGTTGCATTGTCAGGGCGGAATCAGCCCCAGCATTTT	CSVALSGRNQPQHF	many	TRBV29-1	TRBJ1-5	NA
TGTGCCTGGACCCTAGGCGGGGGCACAGATACGCAGTATTTT	CAWTLGGGTDTQYF	NA	TRBV30	TRBJ2-3	NA
TGTGCCAGCTCACCACAGGTCCAACAGGAGACCCAGTACTTC	CASSPQVQQETQYF	NA	TRBV18	TRBJ2-5	NA
TGCGCCAGCAGCCCCAACCGGGGGAACAGTGAGCAGTTCTTC	CASSPNRGNSEQFF	few	TRBV4-3	TRBJ2-1	NA
TGTGCCAGCAGTCGCGCGCCACGGACGCAGTATTTT	CASSRAPRTQYF	few	TRBV28	TRBJ2-3	NA
TGTGCCAGCAGCCTTGGGACTAGCGGGAGTGGCGAGCAGTACTTC	CASSLGTSGSGEQYF	NA	TRBV11-1	TRBJ2-7	TRBD2
TGCAGCGTTTTACAGGGTGCTAGCACAGATACGCAGTATTTT	CSVLQGASTDTQYF	NA	TRBV29-1	TRBJ2-3	NA
TGTGCCAGCAGTTTATTGGCGGTAGGCTCCTACAATGAGCAGTTCTTC	CASSLLAVGSYNEQFF	once	TRBV27	TRBJ2-1	NA
TGTGCCAGCAGCTTAGCAGGGGGACGCCCGAACACTGAAGCTTTCTTT	CASSLAGGRPNTEAFF	NA	TRBV7-9	TRBJ1-1	NA